A single sample is the source of the 12 T cell receptor beta chains below, sequenced in a study of CD8+ T cells in alopecia areata. Treatment reported: oral pan-JAK inhibitor, 5-10 mg twice daily. Both peripheral blood and punch biopsies of lesional scalp skin were obtained from patients who had alopecia areata. TCR sequencing used cDNA made by reverse transcription of extracted RNA. The protocol was immunoSEQ multiplex PCR, while the TCRdb copy is restricted to in-frame clones and leaves out a portion. The sample lists 6,900 or so clones, roughly 70% occurring once. This specimen was skin, taken at week 4, from a patient treated with tofacitinib. The source of these receptors is a human donor with alopecia areata.

The rearrangement links TRBV10-1 to TRBJ2-1; possibly TRBD2 for D (5 bases). Germline-derived CDR1 and CDR2 are WNHNN and SYGVQD (reference sequence). Trimming removed 4 bases from V and 10 bases from J, with 14 bases in between. The CDR3 runs to 13 residues. CDR3 nucleotide sequence: TGCGCCAGCAGTGCCCCTAGCTCGGCCGAGCAGTTCTTC. The encoded protein is CASSAPSSAEQFF.

This clone was detected once. The chain has TRBV30 and TRBJ2-7, with TRBD1 matching over 7 bases. The CDR3 has 15 amino acids. CDR1 is GTSNPN, CDR2 SVGIG, per germline (reference sequence). V was clipped by 4 bases and J by 3 bases; unmatched bases: 12. The CDR3 spells CAWNNRRQGGYEQYF. The CDR3 DNA reads TGTGCCTGGAACAACCGCCGACAGGGTGGCTACGAGCAGTACTTC.

This sequence joins TRBV5-1 and TRBJ2-1, with 10 bases that match TRBD2. The germline V gene has CDR1 SGHRS and CDR2 YFSETQ. With 4 bases clipped from V and 3 bases from J, the junction kept 16 bases outside the gene matches. This CDR3 spans 19 amino acids. This CDR3 reads CASSKSLFSGRSLYNEQFF. CDR3 sequence (DNA): TGCGCCAGCAGCAAATCCCTTTTTAGCGGGAGGTCTCTCTACAATGAGCAGTTCTTC.

CDR3 sequence: CASKGRNDYGYTF. The CDR3 bases are TGCGCCAGCAAGGGCAGAAACGACTATGGCTACACCTTC. The chain combines TRBV5-1 with TRBJ1-2, with D uncertain. This CDR3 contains 13 residues. CDR1 is SGHRS and CDR2 is YFSETQ in the germline V gene. Trimming removed 6 bases at V and 3 bases at J, with 12 bases between.

The sample holds a few counts of this clone. V is TRBV14 and J is TRBJ2-1; 9 nucleotides line up with TRBD2. This CDR3 contains 20 residues. In germline, CDR1 is SGHDN, CDR2 FVKESK. V dropped 0 bases and J dropped 4; count of bases not matched to a gene: 16. The CDR3 loop is CASSQDTVGGRAFSYNEQFF. CDR3 DNA sequence: TGTGCCAGCAGCCAAGATACCGTTGGCGGGAGGGCCTTCAGTTACAATGAGCAGTTCTTC.

The chain links TRBV14 to TRBJ1-6; D possibly corresponds to TRBD1 (6 bases). This CDR3 has 15 residues. Germline CDR1 is SGHDN and CDR2 is FVKESK. Trimming stripped 4 bases from V and 7 bases from J, with 14 bases between. CDR3 DNA sequence: TGTGCCAGCAGCCTCAGGGGATCTGGGAATTCACCCCTCCACTTT. Translated: CASSLRGSGNSPLHF.

V gene TRBV6-9 combines with J gene TRBJ2-1; 9 nucleotides agree with TRBD1. The CDR3 contains 14 residues. CDR1 is MNHGY and CDR2 is SVAAGI in the germline V gene. The V segment lost 6 bases and the J segment 8 bases; nucleotides outside the gene matches: 8. CDR3 residues: CASSNRGLSDEQFF. The CDR3, as DNA: TGTGCCAGCAGCAACAGGGGGCTGAGTGATGAGCAGTTCTTC.

This clone turned up a few times. This rearrangement joins TRBV5-6 to TRBJ2-7, with no clear D. V was pared by 0 bases and J by 6 bases, with 4 bases between. This CDR3 has 11 amino acids. Per germline, CDR1 SGHDT and CDR2 YYEEEE. The DNA of the CDR3 is TGTGCCAGCAGCTTGGTTTTCGAGCAGTACTTC. Protein: CASSLVFEQYF.

The rearrangement links TRBV10-3 to TRBJ2-4; a possible D gene is TRBD1 (6 bases). Germline V gene lookup returns CDR1 ENHRY and CDR2 SYGVKD. V gave up 4 bases and J gave up 8 bases, with 18 bases separating them. The CDR3 covers 15 residues. The CDR3 sequence is CAISGTWGHEDIQYF. In DNA, the CDR3 is TGTGCCATCAGTGGCACTTGGGGACATGAGGACATTCAGTACTTC.

The chain uses TRBV6-1 and TRBJ1-1; D perhaps matches TRBD1 (5 bases). The CDR3 spans 15 residues. With 2 bases removed from V and 5 bases from J, the gap between germline ends came to 15 bases. Germline V CDR1 and CDR2: MNHNS, SASEGT. The CDR3 reads CASSEWPSRGTEAFF. The CDR3, as DNA: TGTGCCAGCAGTGAATGGCCATCTCGGGGGACTGAAGCTTTCTTT.

The chain employs TRBV6-1 and TRBJ1-5; no reliable D call. CDR3 size: 13 residues. Trimming stripped 7 bases from V and 1 base from J, with 8 bases between. Germline V gene sequence: CDR1 MNHNS, CDR2 SASEGT. Here the CDR3 reads CASTKDSNQPQHF. The DNA for the CDR3 is TGTGCCAGCACTAAGGACAGCAATCAGCCCCAGCATTTT.

This chain connects TRBV5-1 to TRBJ1-6; possible D gene TRBD1, 6 bases. Germline CDR1 reads SGHRS; CDR2 reads YFSETQ. V lost 0 bases and J lost 7, with 17 bases in between. The CDR3 totals 17 residues. The CDR3 loop is CASSLAPQGSGNSPLHF. The DNA of the CDR3 is TGCGCCAGCAGCTTGGCTCCACAGGGTTCGGGGAATTCACCCCTCCACTTT.